Listed here are 6 T cell receptor beta chains from one sample, sequenced in a study of blood T cell repertoires in COVID-19. Method: immunoSEQ multiplex PCR; TCRdb's copy keeps in-frame clones and lacks some. The sample has 52,000 or so clones; approximately 83% are singletons. Sample: peripheral blood. All receptors come from a man aged 35 to 55 with acute or convalescent COVID-19.

This clone has just a few counts. This chain joins TRBV10-1 and TRBJ1-1; maybe TRBD1 (5 bases). CDR1 is WNHNN, CDR2 SYGVQD, per germline (reference sequence). The CDR3 loop spans 14 amino acids. The V and J ends lost 6 bases and 4 bases respectively, with 15 bases between them. CDR3 nucleotide sequence: TGCGCCAGCAGCCGCGGGACGGGAAGCACTGAAGCTTTCTTT. Translation: CASSRGTGSTEAFF.

This chain uses TRBV4-1 with TRBJ1-4; no clear D gene. CDR1 and CDR2 from the germline V gene are MGHRA and YSYEKL. The V end lost 0 bases, the J end lost 8 bases, and 4 bases lay between the germline ends. This CDR3 is 12 amino acids long. As DNA, the CDR3 is TGCGCCAGCAGCCAAGATAGAGAAAAACTGTTTTTT. Its protein is CASSQDREKLFF.

The gene calls are TRBV21-1 and TRBJ2-7; TRBD2 was called by the table and not checked on the DNA. TRBV21-1 has pseudogene status. The CDR3 is 14 residues long. The CDR3 region is CASSIGLQIYEQYV. For the CDR3, the DNA is TGTGCCAGCTCCATCGGACTGCAAATCTACGAGCAGTACGTC.

CDR3 DNA sequence: TGCGCCAGCAGTGAGTCCAGCGGGGGGACCGGGGAGCTGTTTTTT. Protein product: CASSESSGGTGELFF. The chain uses TRBV10-1 and TRBJ2-2, with 9 positions matching TRBD2. The germline CDR1 and CDR2 sequences are WNHNN and SYGVQD (reference sequence). Trimming cost V 0 bases and J 5 bases; bases outside gene matches: 1. The CDR3 has 15 residues.

The chain has TRBV5-1 and TRBJ2-7; D possibly corresponds to TRBD1 (6 bases). CDR3 length: 16 residues. Deletions cut 0 bases from V and 2 bases from J, with 15 bases between. Germline V CDR1 and CDR2: SGHRS, YFSETQ. DNA of the CDR3: TGCGCCAGCAGCTTGGGTTGGACAGCCGGAACCTACGAGCAGTACTTC. Its protein product is CASSLGWTAGTYEQYF.

The chain joins TRBV12-3 or TRBV12-4 to TRBJ1-1; 7 bases map to TRBD1. This CDR3 is 11 amino acids long. V was pared by 7 bases and J by 5 bases, with 1 base of the junction left unmatched. The CDR3 protein is CASTRGTEAFF. DNA for the CDR3: TGTGCCAGCACCAGGGGGACTGAAGCTTTCTTT.